This TCR beta chain was identified during a study of blood T cell repertoires in COVID-19. Whole-study context: There were acute and convalescent COVID-19 samples, and they came from the United States, Italy and Spain. The analysed material was cDNA or gDNA that came from T cells, B-cell-depleted T cells, or PBMCs.

The CDR3 is 15 amino acids. Germline CDR1 and CDR2: MNHEY and SMNVEV (reference sequence). V shed 4 bases, J shed 10 bases, and the junction held 10 bases outside the gene matches. Original data processing: Estimation of nucleated cell counts was performed using reference gene primer amplification. TCRdb keeps only in-frame clones here, not all; method: immunoSEQ multiplex PCR. Clone size and V and J calls were adopted from that table, with D and trimming inferred from the DNA. The data show about 280,000 clones, about nine tenths seen once. Sequencing was done on a sample of peripheral blood. The receptor comes from a middle-aged woman who had recovered from COVID-19. The chain couples TRBV27 to TRBJ2-3, with TRBD1 matching 11 bases. CDR3 in amino acids: CASSSGQGAIRAQYF. For the CDR3, the DNA is TGTGCCAGCAGTTCCGGACAGGGGGCTATTAGGGCGCAGTATTTT.